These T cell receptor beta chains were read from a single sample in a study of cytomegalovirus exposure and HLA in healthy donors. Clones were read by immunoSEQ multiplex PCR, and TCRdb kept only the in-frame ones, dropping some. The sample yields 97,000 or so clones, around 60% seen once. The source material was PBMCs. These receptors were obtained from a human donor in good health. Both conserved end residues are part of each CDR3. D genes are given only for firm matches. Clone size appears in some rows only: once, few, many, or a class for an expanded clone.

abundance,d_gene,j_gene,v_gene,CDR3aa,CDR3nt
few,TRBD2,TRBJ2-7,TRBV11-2,CASSLVAGGTYEQYF,TGTGCCAGCAGCTTAGTAGCGGGAGGGACCTACGAGCAGTACTTC
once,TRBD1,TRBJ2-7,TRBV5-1,CASSLEGAAYEQYF,TGCGCCAGCAGCTTGGAGGGGGCGGCCTACGAGCAGTACTTC
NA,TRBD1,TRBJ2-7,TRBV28,CASSPVGTGLLPEQYF,TGTGCCAGCAGCCCGGTTGGGACAGGGCTTCTTCCCGAGCAGTACTTC
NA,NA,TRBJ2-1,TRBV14,CASSPLSSLNEQFF,TGTGCCAGCAGCCCCCTAAGTAGCTTAAATGAGCAGTTCTTC
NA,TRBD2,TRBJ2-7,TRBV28,CASSLAGVLYEQYF,TGTGCCAGCAGCCTAGCGGGAGTCTTGTACGAGCAGTACTTC
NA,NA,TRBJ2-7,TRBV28,CASSSEVYEQYF,TGTGCCAGCAGTTCAGAGGTCTACGAGCAGTACTTC
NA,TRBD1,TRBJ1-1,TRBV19,CASSIRTGPNTEAFF,TGTGCCAGTAGTATCCGGACAGGGCCGAACACTGAAGCTTTCTTT
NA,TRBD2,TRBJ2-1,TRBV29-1,CSAERGGRWSNEQFF,TGCAGCGCTGAAAGGGGCGGGAGGTGGAGCAATGAGCAGTTCTTC
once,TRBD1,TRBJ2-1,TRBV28,CASSFRTGPGSEQFF,TGTGCCAGCAGTTTCCGGACAGGACCAGGCAGTGAGCAGTTCTTC
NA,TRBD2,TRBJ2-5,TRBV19,CASSLAGGETQYF,TGTGCCAGTAGTCTAGCGGGGGGAGAGACCCAGTACTTC
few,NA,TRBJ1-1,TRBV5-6,CASSRLPDKMNTEAFF,TGTGCCAGCAGCCGACTACCCGACAAGATGAACACTGAAGCTTTCTTT
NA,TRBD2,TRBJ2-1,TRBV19,CASSIGTRGLRGSYNEQFF,TGTGCCAGTAGTATCGGGACTAGAGGGCTGAGAGGCTCCTACAATGAGCAGTTCTTC
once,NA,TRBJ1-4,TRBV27,CASSLQRRTVNEKLFF,TGTGCCAGCAGTTTGCAGCGGAGGACAGTTAATGAAAAACTGTTTTTT
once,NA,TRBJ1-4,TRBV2,CASTTGGAYEKLFF,TGTGCCAGCACTACGGGGGGGGCGTATGAAAAACTGTTTTTT
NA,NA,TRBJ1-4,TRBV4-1,CASSQVSVQIEKLFF,TGCGCCAGCAGCCAAGTATCGGTTCAAATTGAAAAACTGTTTTTT
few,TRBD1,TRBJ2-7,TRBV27,CASSSIPGTGAFKQYF,TGTGCCAGCAGTTCGATCCCCGGGACAGGTGCTTTTAAGCAGTACTTC
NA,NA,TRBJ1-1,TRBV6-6,CASSYGGARAEAFF,TGTGCCAGCAGTTACGGGGGGGCTCGCGCTGAAGCTTTCTTT
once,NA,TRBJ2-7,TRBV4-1,CASSQRTAYEQYF,TGCGCCAGCAGCCAACGGACAGCCTACGAGCAGTACTTC
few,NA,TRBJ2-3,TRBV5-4,CASSLSPPDTQYF,TGTGCCAGCAGCTTGAGCCCCCCGGATACGCAGTATTTT
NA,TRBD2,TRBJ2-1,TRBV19,CASSPRGLAGGQEQFF,TGTGCCAGTAGTCCCCGGGGACTAGCGGGAGGACAGGAGCAGTTCTTC
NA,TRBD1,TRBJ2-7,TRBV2,CASSGGTGPSYEQYF,TGTGCCAGCAGTGGTGGGACAGGGCCCTCCTACGAGCAGTACTTC
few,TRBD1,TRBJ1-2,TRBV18,CASSPIPGQGLYGYTF,TGTGCCAGCTCACCCATTCCGGGACAGGGACTCTATGGCTACACCTTC
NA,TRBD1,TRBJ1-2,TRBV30,CAWRAPDRVVNGYTF,TGTGCCTGGAGGGCACCGGACAGGGTCGTAAATGGCTACACCTTC
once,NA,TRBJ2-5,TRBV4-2,CASSLGQGGQETQYF,TGTGCCAGCAGCCTCGGCCAAGGGGGCCAAGAGACCCAGTACTTC
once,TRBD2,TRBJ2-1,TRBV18,CASSPFPVSPGGSYNEQFF,TGTGCCAGCTCACCATTTCCCGTCTCTCCGGGAGGTTCCTACAATGAGCAGTTCTTC
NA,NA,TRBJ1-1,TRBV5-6,CASSLVRGEAFF,TGTGCCAGCAGCTTAGTCCGGGGTGAAGCTTTCTTT
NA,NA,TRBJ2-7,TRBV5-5,CASSPWGGDYEQYF,TGTGCCAGCAGCCCCTGGGGGGGCGACTACGAGCAGTACTTC
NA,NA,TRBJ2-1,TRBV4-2,CASSQDGQSEQFF,TGTGCCAGCAGCCAAGATGGACAGTCTGAGCAGTTCTTC
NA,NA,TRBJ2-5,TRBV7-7,CASSLWGDKETQYF,TGTGCTAGCAGCTTATGGGGGGATAAAGAGACCCAGTACTTC
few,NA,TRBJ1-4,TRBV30,CAWSGQSTNEKLFF,TGTGCCTGGAGTGGACAGTCAACTAATGAAAAACTGTTTTTT
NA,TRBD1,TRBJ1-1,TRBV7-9,CASSLPTGTGGLNTEAFF,TGTGCCAGCAGCCTCCCCACCGGGACAGGGGGCTTGAACACTGAAGCTTTCTTT
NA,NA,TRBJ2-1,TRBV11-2,CASSQTGSSYNEQFF,TGTGCCAGCAGTCAAACAGGGAGCTCCTACAATGAGCAGTTCTTC
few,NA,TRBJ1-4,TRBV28,CASSKRGRKLFF,TGTGCCAGCAGTAAAAGGGGTAGAAAACTGTTTTTT
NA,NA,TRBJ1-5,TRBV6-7,CASTGERGSGNQPQHF,TGTGCCAGCACCGGTGAAAGGGGTTCGGGCAATCAGCCCCAGCATTTT
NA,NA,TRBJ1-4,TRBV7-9,CASSQSTGFAEKLFF,TGTGCCAGCAGTCAAAGTACAGGGTTTGCTGAAAAACTGTTTTTT
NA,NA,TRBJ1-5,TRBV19,CASSIGRSQPQHF,TGTGCCAGTAGTATAGGACGGAGTCAGCCCCAGCATTTT
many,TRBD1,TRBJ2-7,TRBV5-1,CASSPATGDSYEQYF,TGCGCCAGCAGCCCCGCTACAGGGGACTCCTACGAGCAGTACTTC
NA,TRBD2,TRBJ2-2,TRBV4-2,CASSQHGTSGLAGELFF,TGTGCCAGCAGCCAACATGGGACTAGCGGGTTAGCCGGGGAGCTGTTTTTT
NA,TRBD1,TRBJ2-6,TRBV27,CASSTRTGIVAGANVLTF,TGTGCCAGCAGTACACGGACAGGGATCGTGGCTGGGGCCAACGTCCTGACTTTC
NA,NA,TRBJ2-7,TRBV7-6,CASSLSEGGTYEQYF,TGTGCCAGCAGCTTAAGTGAGGGTGGTACCTACGAGCAGTACTTC
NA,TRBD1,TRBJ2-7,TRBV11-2,CASSSGQALTYEQYF,TGTGCCAGCAGCTCCGGACAGGCTTTGACCTACGAGCAGTACTTC
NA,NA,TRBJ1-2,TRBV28,CASSPQGIGNYGYTF,TGTGCCAGCAGTCCCCAGGGGATCGGTAACTATGGCTACACCTTC
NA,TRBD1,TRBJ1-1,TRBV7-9,CASSRWTGDGAFF,TGTGCGAGCAGCCGATGGACAGGGGACGGAGCTTTCTTT
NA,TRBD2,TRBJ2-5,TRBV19,CASRPGTSGTQTQYF,TGTGCCAGTAGACCCGGGACTAGCGGGACTCAGACCCAGTACTTC
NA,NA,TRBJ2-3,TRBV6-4,CASSDSDGGGTDTQYF,TGTGCCAGCAGTGACTCTGATGGCGGGGGCACAGATACGCAGTATTTT
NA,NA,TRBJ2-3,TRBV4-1,CASSRVGASLTQYF,TGCGCCAGCAGCCGAGTGGGAGCTTCTTTAACGCAGTATTTT
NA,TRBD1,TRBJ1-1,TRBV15,CATSRAITGDRTEAFF,TGTGCCACCAGCAGAGCAATCACAGGGGATCGGACTGAAGCTTTCTTT
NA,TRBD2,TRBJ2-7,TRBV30,CAGEGLAGYEQYF,TGTGCCGGCGAAGGACTAGCGGGTTACGAGCAGTACTTC
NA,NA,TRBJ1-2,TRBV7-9,CASSLPFGTPHGYTF,TGTGCCAGCAGCTTACCCTTCGGGACACCCCATGGCTACACCTTC
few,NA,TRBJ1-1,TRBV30,CAWSVSRGQNTEAFF,TGTGCCTGGAGTGTATCCCGCGGACAGAACACTGAAGCTTTCTTT